These 19 T cell receptor beta chains came from one sample sequenced in a study of blood T cell repertoires in COVID-19. Method: immunoSEQ multiplex PCR; TCRdb's copy keeps in-frame clones and lacks some. The sample has about 150,000 clones, roughly 87% seen once; the top ten hold approximately 4.1%. The sample was peripheral blood. The receptors derive from a woman between 55 and 75 years old with active or convalescent COVID-19.

The V call is TRBV5-1, the J call TRBJ1-1; TRBD1 agrees at 10 bases. The V and J ends lost 3 bases and 7 bases, in that order; junction bases with no gene match: 12. Germline V gives CDR1 SGHRS, CDR2 YFSETQ. The CDR3 is 16 amino acids. The CDR3 sequence is CASSWGDRGEMGEAFF. In nucleotides, the CDR3 is TGCGCCAGCAGCTGGGGGGACAGGGGTGAGATGGGTGAAGCTTTCTTT.

This chain uses TRBV10-3 with TRBJ2-1, with 8 nucleotides matching TRBD2. CDR3 length equals 13 residues. The germline gives CDR1 ENHRY, CDR2 SYGVKD. J was trimmed by 6 bases and V by 5 bases; bases with no gene match: 3. The CDR3: CAISPAGVNEQFF. The CDR3 region has the DNA TGTGCCATCAGTCCAGCGGGGGTCAATGAGCAGTTCTTC.

This chain connects TRBV18 to TRBJ1-4, with TRBD1 matching 9 bases. This CDR3 is built from 16 residues. Looked up from germline, CDR1 is KGHSH and CDR2 is LQKENI. J gave up 7 bases and V 6 bases, and 12 bases lay outside the gene matches. CDR3 in amino acids: CASSPGTGGGFEKLFF. CDR3 in DNA: TGTGCCAGCTCCCCGGGAACAGGGGGCGGTTTTGAAAAACTGTTTTTT.

This clone was observed a handful of times. V gene TRBV6-2 or TRBV6-3 combines with J gene TRBJ1-6, with a weak D call TRBD1 (6 bases). CDR1 and CDR2 from the germline V gene are MNHEY and SVGEGT. Trimming removed 0 bases from V and 6 bases from J, with 9 bases in between. This CDR3 region has 15 residues. The CDR3 region has the DNA TGTGCCAGCAGTTACTCAGTCAGGGGTAATTCACCCCTCCACTTT. Translation: CASSYSVRGNSPLHF.

The chain employs TRBV19 and TRBJ1-1; possibly TRBD1 for D (6 bases). This CDR3 comprises 18 residues. V shed 2 bases and J shed 0 bases, with 19 bases lying between them. The V gene's germline CDR1 is LNHDA and CDR2 SQIVND (reference sequence). This chain's CDR3 is CASSIFGGRGSMNTEAFF. In DNA form, the CDR3 reads TGTGCCAGTAGTATATTCGGGGGGCGGGGCTCGATGAACACTGAAGCTTTCTTT.

The chain has TRBV6-6 and TRBJ2-7; TRBD2 might be the D (6 bases). The CDR3 sequence is 13 residues long. Per the germline V gene, CDR1 is MNHNY and CDR2 is SVGAGI (reference sequence). With 5 bases removed from V and 5 bases from J, the gap between germline ends came to 13 bases. The CDR3, as DNA: TGTGCCAGCAGTCGCCTTGGGGAGGACGAGCAGTACTTC. Encoded protein: CASSRLGEDEQYF.

The chain joins TRBV3-1 (or the pseudogene TRBV3-2) to TRBJ2-7, with 9 bases aligning to TRBD2. The CDR3 consists of 15 residues. CDR1 is LGHDT, CDR2 YNNKEL, per germline (reference sequence). V lost 1 base, J lost 2 bases, and 3 bases stayed unmatched. The CDR3 loop is CASSQAIAGAYEQYF. CDR3 nucleotide sequence: TGTGCCAGCAGCCAAGCGATAGCGGGGGCCTACGAGCAGTACTTC.

The V gene is TRBV7-8, the J gene TRBJ2-5, with TRBD1 matching over 9 bases. The germline V gene has CDR1 SGHVS and CDR2 FQNEAQ. After removal of 6 bases from V and 5 bases from J, the junction contained 10 bases not matched to a gene. The CDR3 runs to 15 residues. CDR3 in amino acids: CASRVGTGGWETQYF. CDR3 nucleotides: TGTGCCAGCAGAGTAGGAACAGGGGGCTGGGAGACCCAGTACTTC.

The chain carries TRBV18 and TRBJ2-2, with D hard to call. The germline CDR1 and CDR2 sequences are KGHSH and LQKENI. This CDR3 region has 15 residues. V was pared by 2 bases and J by 0 bases, with 7 bases between. Written as DNA, the CDR3 is TGTGCCAGCTCACCAGCGACAACGAACACCGGGGAGCTGTTTTTT. Its protein product is CASSPATTNTGELFF.

This chain joins TRBV7-9 and TRBJ2-1; 8 bases fit TRBD2. Trimming took 5 bases from V and 8 from J; bases not matched to a gene: 11. CDR1 is SEHNR, CDR2 FQNEAQ, per germline (reference sequence). This CDR3 spans 15 amino acids. The CDR3 nucleotides read TGTGCCAGCAGCACTTTGCTAAGCGGGGGTGATGAGCAGTTCTTC. Residues: CASSTLLSGGDEQFF.

The chain links TRBV7-6 to TRBJ1-3, with TRBD1 as a possible D gene (6 bases). From germline, CDR1 is SGHVS and CDR2 FNYEAQ. With 5 bases removed from V and 2 bases from J, the gap between germline ends came to 16 bases. There are 16 residues in the CDR3. In DNA form, the CDR3 reads TGTGCCAGCAGCATATCATCACAGGGCACTGGAAACACCATATATTTT. Protein: CASSISSQGTGNTIYF. The full variable domain, rest sourced from reference TRBV7-6 and TRBJ1-3, is GAGVSQSPRYKVTKRGQDVALRCDPISGHVSLYWYRQALGQGPEFLTYFNYEAQQDKSGLPNDRFSAERPEGSISTLTIQRTEQRDSAMYRCASSISSQGTGNTIYFGEGSWLTVV.

J is TRBJ2-1 and V is TRBV5-1; 9 positions match TRBD2. V lost 0 bases to trimming and J lost 7 bases; unmatched junction nucleotides: 8. The CDR3 loop spans 16 amino acids. The germline V gene has CDR1 SGHRS and CDR2 YFSETQ. The CDR3 DNA reads as TGCGCCAGCAGCTTGGAACTTGCGGGGGGGAAAAATGAGCAGTTCTTC. This encodes CASSLELAGGKNEQFF.

The rearrangement joins TRBV15 to TRBJ2-3; D gene unclear. V lost 1 base and J 4 bases, leaving 3 bases between the germline ends. From germline, CDR1 is LNHNV and CDR2 YYDKDF (reference sequence). This CDR3 region has 12 residues. The CDR3 sequence is CATSRAPDTQYF. CDR3 DNA: TGTGCCACCAGCAGAGCTCCAGATACGCAGTATTTT.

The rearrangement joins TRBV6-5 to TRBJ1-2, with D tentatively TRBD1 (5 bases). V lost 6 bases, J lost 9 bases, and 17 bases lay in between. Germline V gene sequence: CDR1 MNHEY, CDR2 SVGAGI. The CDR3 runs to 13 residues. The chain's CDR3 is CASSPEGRASYTF. CDR3 DNA sequence: TGTGCCAGCAGCCCGGAGGGCAGGGCAAGCTACACCTTC.

The chain combines TRBV7-2 with TRBJ1-2; perhaps TRBD1 as D (5 bases). The length of the CDR3 is 16 residues. The V gene's germline CDR1 is SGHTA and CDR2 FQGNSA. V lost 0 bases to trimming and J lost 0 bases, with 11 bases between them. CDR3 DNA sequence: TGTGCCAGCAGCTTAGCACCCGCGGGGGCTAACTATGGCTACACCTTC. This codes for CASSLAPAGANYGYTF. Complete variable domain (other parts from reference TRBV7-2 and TRBJ1-2): GAGVSQSPSNKVTEKGKDVELRCDPISGHTALYWYRQSLGQGLEFLIYFQGNSAPDKSGLPSDRFSAERTGGSVSTLTIQRTQQEDSAVYLCASSLAPAGANYGYTFGSGTRLTVV.

The chain couples TRBV6-5 to TRBJ1-5; tentatively, D is TRBD1 (6 bases). The V and J ends lost 6 bases and 5 bases respectively, with 11 bases between them. This CDR3 has 13 residues. The germline V gene encodes CDR1 MNHEY and CDR2 SVGAGI. CDR3 protein: CASSKDRDQPQHF. CDR3 coding DNA: TGTGCCAGCAGCAAGGACAGAGATCAGCCCCAGCATTTT.

This clone was seen only a few times. The chain has TRBV2 and TRBJ2-2, with 9 bases identical to TRBD1. V was pared by 0 bases and J by 5 bases, with 4 bases of the junction left unmatched. The germline CDR1 and CDR2 sequences are SNHLY and FYNNEI. This CDR3 spans 16 amino acids. CDR3 in amino acids: CASSEAGQGVTGELFF. DNA of the CDR3: TGTGCCAGCAGTGAAGCGGGACAGGGAGTTACCGGGGAGCTGTTTTTT.

This sequence joins TRBV13 and TRBJ2-5; perhaps TRBD1 as D (6 bases). Germline V CDR1 and CDR2: PRHDT, FYEKMQ (reference sequence). V was cut by 3 bases and J by 2 bases, with 7 bases left in between. There are 13 residues in the CDR3. The CDR3, as DNA: TGTGCCAGCAGCTTGGACAGACAAGAGACCCAGTACTTC. Translating gives CASSLDRQETQYF.

The chain combines TRBV20-1 with TRBJ2-1; tentative D call: TRBD2 (7 bases). The CDR3 totals 11 residues. The V end was cut by 3 bases, the J end by 9 bases, with 9 bases between. Germline assignment: CDR1 DFQATT and CDR2 SNEGSKA (reference sequence). The CDR3 DNA sequence: TGCAGTGCTAGCCGGGGGGCTGAGCAGTTCTTC. It is translated as CSASRGAEQFF.